Below, 10 T cell receptor beta chains from the same sample are listed, as sequenced in a study of cytomegalovirus exposure and HLA in healthy donors. Amplification used 60 Vbeta primers and 13 Jbeta primers. This table comes from immunoSEQ multiplex PCR, and its TCRdb copy is limited to in-frame clones, with some not included. The profile covers some 140,000 clones, with around 73% appearing a single time and roughly 1.3% taken by the ten largest. The sequencing input was PBMCs. The receptor set was obtained from a woman between 35 and 50 years old in good health and CMV-seronegative.

CDR3 in amino acids: CASSLITGSQPQHF. The CDR3 DNA follows: TGTGCCAGCAGCTTAATAACAGGGAGTCAGCCCCAGCATTTT. The chain carries TRBV7-2 and TRBJ1-5; weak D call: TRBD1 (6 bases). Between the trimmed V and J ends, which lost 2 bases and 6 bases, there was a span of 11 bases. Germline CDR1 SGHTA, CDR2 FQGNSA. The CDR3 spans 14 residues.

The V and J genes are TRBV5-4 and TRBJ1-6; D is possibly TRBD1 (5 bases). The CDR3 loop spans 14 amino acids. V lost 4 bases and J lost 6, with 11 bases in between. CDR1 is SGHNT and CDR2 is YYREEE in the germline V gene (reference sequence). CDR3 bases: TGTGCCAGCAGCCAAGAGACAGTTAATTCACCCCTCCACTTT. Amino acids: CASSQETVNSPLHF.

The rearrangement links TRBV6-6 to TRBJ2-3; 10 bases line up with TRBD1. V dropped 6 bases and J dropped 5; count of bases not matched to a gene: 5. Germline V CDR1 and CDR2: MNHNY, SVGAGI (reference sequence). The CDR3 has 14 amino acids. As DNA, the CDR3 is TGTGCCAGCAGACTCGGGACAGGGGTAGATACGCAGTATTTT. Translation gives CASRLGTGVDTQYF.

A note on this clone: Germline is not matched at one junction end, which may reflect a read error. V and J are TRBV4-3 and TRBJ2-5; 7 bases are a match to TRBD1. This CDR3 is built from 15 residues. CDR1 LGHNA and CDR2 YSLEER come from the germline V gene. CDR3 protein: CASSQVWGQQEAQYF. The CDR3 coding sequence is TGCGCCAGCAGCCAAGTGTGGGGACAGCAAGAGGCCCAGTACTTC.

The rearrangement links TRBV5-1 to TRBJ1-5; TRBD1 aligns across 7 bases. The CDR3 consists of 15 residues. Per the germline V gene, CDR1 is SGHRS and CDR2 is YFSETQ. Trimming removed 0 bases from V and 0 bases from J; junction bases left unmatched: 0. CDR3 sequence reads: CASSLEGASNQPQHF. CDR3 in DNA: TGCGCCAGCAGCTTGGAGGGGGCTAGCAATCAGCCCCAGCATTTT.

The CDR3 sequence is CASSLATGHDTDTQYF. For the CDR3, the DNA is TGTGCCAGCAGCTTAGCGACAGGGCATGACACAGATACGCAGTATTTT. The gene calls are TRBV7-9 and TRBJ2-3, with 7 bases aligning to TRBD1. CDR1 and CDR2 from the germline V gene are SEHNR and FQNEAQ (reference sequence). With 0 bases clipped from V and 2 bases from J, the junction kept 5 bases outside the gene matches. CDR3 size: 16 residues.

This chain connects TRBV27 to TRBJ2-1; 7 bases match TRBD2. The CDR3 loop spans 12 amino acids. Germline lookup yields CDR1 MNHEY and CDR2 SMNVEV (reference sequence). Losses at the gene ends were 3 bases for V and 9 bases for J; bases not matched to a gene: 2. The CDR3 DNA is TGTGCCAGCAGTTTCTCGGGGGGTGAGCAGTTCTTC. Translation: CASSFSGGEQFF.

The gene calls are TRBV6-1 and TRBJ2-1; tentative D call: TRBD2 (7 bases). CDR1 MNHNS and CDR2 SASEGT come from the germline V gene. The CDR3 runs to 18 residues. Trimming took off 1 base at V and 2 bases at J, with 18 bases between the two ends. The CDR3 DNA reads as TGTGCCAGCAGTGAAGAGGGGGGGGGCGGGGGACCCTACAATGAGCAGTTCTTC. It codes for CASSEEGGGGGPYNEQFF.

V usage is TRBV4-1 and J usage is TRBJ2-1; the D gene is possibly TRBD1 (6 bases). Germline V gene sequence: CDR1 MGHRA, CDR2 YSYEKL. The CDR3 has 15 residues. V dropped 0 bases and J dropped 3 bases, with 9 bases sitting between them. The DNA of the CDR3 is TGCGCCAGCAGCCAAGACCGAGGGGGCTACAATGAGCAGTTCTTC. Its translation: CASSQDRGGYNEQFF.

The chain employs TRBV6-5 and TRBJ2-7; maybe TRBD2 (5 bases). The CDR3 length is 15 residues. V shed 2 bases and J shed 0 bases, with 11 bases lying between them. Germline CDR1 reads MNHEY; CDR2 reads SVGAGI. This CDR3 reads CASSYTGLSSYEQYF. CDR3 nucleotide sequence: TGTGCCAGCAGTTACACGGGATTAAGCTCCTACGAGCAGTACTTC.